This is a list of T cell receptor beta chains from one sample in a study of shared T cell receptors in the human thymus. Only in-frame clones appear in the TCRdb table, and some are missing; sequencing was by immunoSEQ multiplex PCR. The sample has roughly 560,000 clones; about 84% are singletons. The same sample was also used in a study of human thymus T cells.

The sample consisted of thymocytes. Receptor source: a boy younger than two with a congenital heart defect. Both conserved end residues are part of each CDR3. The order of the fields is CDR3 length, D gene, clone size, J gene, V gene, CDR3 protein, CDR3 DNA. The D gene is left open where the match is weak. Only some rows state a clone size, as once, few, many or a class for expanded clones.

length: 15
D: TRBD2
size: -
J: TRBJ2-7
V: TRBV9
CDR3: CASSPGLDSSYEQYF
DNA: TGTGCCAGCAGCCCTGGACTAGATTCCTCCTACGAGCAGTACTTC

length: 16
D: TRBD1
size: -
J: TRBJ2-3
V: TRBV5-6
CDR3: CASSLHEQGSTDTQYF
DNA: TGTGCCAGCAGCTTGCACGAACAGGGGAGCACAGATACGCAGTATTTT

length: 15
D: TRBD2
size: -
J: TRBJ2-1
V: TRBV6-5
CDR3: CASSTASGSHNEQFF
DNA: TGTGCCAGCAGTACCGCTAGCGGGAGCCACAATGAGCAGTTCTTC

length: 17
D: TRBD1
size: -
J: TRBJ2-5
V: TRBV14
CDR3: CASSPSRTGGYQETQYF
DNA: TGTGCCAGCAGCCCGAGCCGGACAGGGGGCTACCAAGAGACCCAGTACTTC

length: 15
D: -
size: once
J: TRBJ1-2
V: TRBV11-2
CDR3: CASSFLAGSSYGYTF
DNA: TGTGCCAGCAGCTTCCTCGCAGGATCATCCTATGGCTACACCTTC

length: 13
D: TRBD1
size: few
J: TRBJ2-7
V: TRBV5-1
CDR3: CASSLTGGYEQYF
DNA: TGCGCCAGCAGCTTGACAGGGGGCTACGAGCAGTACTTC

length: 12
D: -
size: -
J: TRBJ1-1
V: TRBV19
CDR3: CASSINYTEAFF
DNA: TGTGCCAGTAGTATTAACTACACTGAAGCTTTCTTT

length: 17
D: -
size: -
J: TRBJ1-2
V: TRBV12-5
CDR3: CASGLVRRLGRGYGYTF
DNA: TGTGCTAGTGGTTTGGTACGACGATTGGGCAGGGGATATGGCTACACCTTC

length: 13
D: -
size: once
J: TRBJ2-7
V: TRBV5-6
CDR3: CASSRAEAYEQYF
DNA: TGTGCCAGCAGTCGGGCGGAGGCCTACGAGCAGTACTTC

length: 20
D: TRBD2
size: -
J: TRBJ2-2
V: TRBV4-3
CDR3: CASSQDGLASTPRDTGELFF
DNA: TGCGCCAGCAGCCAAGATGGACTAGCCAGTACACCTCGAGACACCGGGGAGCTGTTTTTT

length: 15
D: -
size: once
J: TRBJ2-5
V: TRBV4-3
CDR3: CASSQDGQRQETQYF
DNA: TGCGCCAGCAGCCAAGACGGACAACGCCAAGAGACCCAGTACTTC

length: 14
D: -
size: -
J: TRBJ2-7
V: TRBV11-2
CDR3: CASSLGWPSYEQYF
DNA: TGTGCCAGCAGCTTAGGATGGCCCTCCTACGAGCAGTACTTC

length: 15
D: TRBD2
size: -
J: TRBJ2-1
V: TRBV4-2
CDR3: CASSQRAGGGNEQFF
DNA: TGTGCCAGCAGCCAACGAGCGGGAGGGGGGAATGAGCAGTTCTTC

length: 15
D: -
size: few
J: TRBJ2-2
V: TRBV7-2
CDR3: CASRLPGTNTGELFF
DNA: TGTGCCAGCAGATTACCGGGAACGAACACCGGGGAGCTGTTTTTT

length: 17
D: -
size: -
J: TRBJ2-6
V: TRBV5-1
CDR3: CASSLGSRGSGANVLTF
DNA: TGCGCCAGCAGCTTGGGCAGCCGGGGGTCTGGGGCCAACGTCCTGACTTTC

length: 16
D: -
size: -
J: TRBJ2-7
V: TRBV28
CDR3: CASSSPPWRGHYEQYF
DNA: TGTGCCAGCAGTTCCCCCCCTTGGCGGGGGCACTACGAGCAGTACTTC

length: 17
D: TRBD2
size: -
J: TRBJ2-2
V: TRBV5-1
CDR3: CASSLGLAGGPPGELFF
DNA: TGCGCCAGCAGCTTGGGGCTAGCGGGAGGGCCGCCCGGGGAGCTGTTTTTT

length: 18
D: TRBD2
size: -
J: TRBJ2-2
V: TRBV4-2
CDR3: CASSQDTRGRGNTGELFF
DNA: TGTGCCAGCAGCCAAGATACCCGGGGGAGGGGGAACACCGGGGAGCTGTTTTTT

length: 13
D: TRBD1
size: few
J: TRBJ1-2
V: TRBV7-2
CDR3: CASRTDREDGYTF
DNA: TGTGCCAGCAGGACCGACAGGGAGGATGGCTACACCTTC

length: 16
D: TRBD2
size: -
J: TRBJ2-7
V: TRBV11-2
CDR3: CASSLKAGGSSYEQYF
DNA: TGTGCCAGCAGCTTGAAAGCGGGAGGGAGCTCCTACGAGCAGTACTTC

length: 11
D: -
size: -
J: TRBJ1-5
V: TRBV6-6
CDR3: CASSRSQPQHF
DNA: TGTGCCAGCAGTCGCAGTCAGCCCCAGCATTTT

length: 16
D: -
size: once
J: TRBJ2-4
V: TRBV19
CDR3: CASRKWGRAAKNIQYF
DNA: TGTGCCAGTAGGAAATGGGGGCGTGCAGCCAAAAACATTCAGTACTTC

length: 17
D: TRBD2
size: -
J: TRBJ2-1
V: TRBV5-4
CDR3: CASSGPPGSGMSGEQFF
DNA: TGTGCCAGCAGCGGGCCCCCCGGGAGCGGGATGTCAGGCGAGCAGTTCTTC

length: 14
D: TRBD2
size: -
J: TRBJ2-2
V: TRBV6-4
CDR3: CASSVREGTGELFF
DNA: TGTGCCAGCAGTGTTAGGGAGGGCACCGGGGAGCTGTTTTTT

length: 13
D: -
size: few
J: TRBJ1-4
V: TRBV14
CDR3: CASNNATNEKLFF
DNA: TGTGCCAGCAATAATGCAACTAATGAAAAACTGTTTTTT

length: 12
D: -
size: few
J: TRBJ1-2
V: TRBV29-1
CDR3: CSVLRALYGYTF
DNA: TGCAGCGTACTGAGGGCCCTATATGGCTACACCTTC

length: 14
D: -
size: few
J: TRBJ2-7
V: TRBV28
CDR3: CASSLWSRASEQYF
DNA: TGTGCCAGCAGTTTATGGTCCAGGGCAAGCGAGCAGTACTTC

length: 14
D: -
size: -
J: TRBJ1-1
V: TRBV29-1
CDR3: CSVADAGGDTEAFF
DNA: TGCAGCGTTGCCGACGCGGGTGGGGACACTGAAGCTTTCTTT

length: 14
D: -
size: -
J: TRBJ1-1
V: TRBV5-1
CDR3: CASSLVVDSTEAFF
DNA: TGCGCCAGCAGCTTGGTAGTCGACAGCACTGAAGCTTTCTTT

length: 16
D: -
size: once
J: TRBJ1-1
V: TRBV5-1
CDR3: CASSLVAGPLNTEAFF
DNA: TGCGCCAGCAGCTTGGTGGCGGGACCCTTGAACACTGAAGCTTTCTTT

length: 14
D: TRBD1
size: -
J: TRBJ2-7
V: TRBV28
CDR3: CASSPDRGLYEQYF
DNA: TGTGCCAGCAGCCCGGACAGGGGGCTCTACGAGCAGTACTTC

length: 15
D: TRBD2
size: once
J: TRBJ2-1
V: TRBV29-1
CDR3: CSVLTSGRALDEQFF
DNA: TGCAGCGTTCTCACTAGCGGGAGGGCCCTCGATGAGCAGTTCTTC

length: 13
D: TRBD2
size: -
J: TRBJ2-1
V: TRBV6-5
CDR3: CASSRGLAPGLFF
DNA: TGTGCCAGCAGTCGAGGACTAGCGCCTGGGCTGTTCTTC

length: 17
D: TRBD2
size: -
J: TRBJ2-1
V: TRBV15
CDR3: CATRRVSGRIKWDEQFF
DNA: TGTGCCACCAGAAGAGTGAGCGGGAGGATAAAGTGGGATGAGCAGTTCTTC

length: 15
D: -
size: -
J: TRBJ2-7
V: TRBV7-9
CDR3: CASSPLRGGRHEQYF
DNA: TGTGCCAGCAGCCCGCTGCGGGGTGGGCGGCACGAGCAGTACTTC

length: 15
D: TRBD2
size: once
J: TRBJ2-5
V: TRBV4-3
CDR3: CASSQDLPGGKTQYF
DNA: TGCGCCAGCAGCCAAGATCTGCCGGGGGGGAAGACCCAGTACTTC

length: 16
D: -
size: -
J: TRBJ2-7
V: TRBV5-3
CDR3: CARSLDQQESSYEQYF
DNA: TGTGCCAGAAGCTTGGATCAACAGGAGAGTTCCTACGAGCAGTACTTC

length: 13
D: TRBD1
size: -
J: TRBJ2-1
V: TRBV10-2
CDR3: CASSGQGGHEQFF
DNA: TGCGCCAGCAGTGGACAGGGTGGGCATGAGCAGTTCTTC

length: 14
D: -
size: -
J: TRBJ1-2
V: TRBV5-4
CDR3: CASSHIQGPYGYPF
DNA: TGTGCCAGCAGCCATATACAGGGACCCTATGGCTACCCCTTC

length: 16
D: -
size: -
J: TRBJ1-1
V: TRBV4-1
CDR3: CASSLKSDSLNTEAFF
DNA: TGCGCCAGCAGCCTCAAGTCGGACAGTTTGAACACTGAAGCTTTCTTT

length: 15
D: -
size: once
J: TRBJ2-2
V: TRBV6-1
CDR3: CASSEVAGNTGELFF
DNA: TGTGCCAGCAGTGAAGTGGCAGGGAACACCGGGGAGCTGTTTTTT

length: 15
D: TRBD2
size: -
J: TRBJ2-3
V: TRBV6-5
CDR3: CASRVAGGRADTQYF
DNA: TGTGCCAGCAGAGTAGCGGGAGGCCGAGCAGATACGCAGTATTTT

length: 14
D: TRBD1
size: -
J: TRBJ1-5
V: TRBV7-9
CDR3: CASSHGQANQPQHF
DNA: TGTGCCAGCAGCCATGGACAGGCTAATCAGCCCCAGCATTTT

length: 14
D: -
size: -
J: TRBJ2-1
V: TRBV28
CDR3: CASTPRREASEQFF
DNA: TGTGCCAGCACTCCTCGAAGGGAGGCGAGTGAGCAGTTCTTC

length: 15
D: -
size: few
J: TRBJ1-1
V: TRBV25-1
CDR3: CASSEYGTSYPEAFF
DNA: TGTGCCAGCAGTGAATATGGGACTTCGTATCCTGAAGCTTTCTTT

length: 15
D: -
size: -
J: TRBJ2-3
V: TRBV4-3
CDR3: CASSQDSTAADTQYF
DNA: TGCGCCAGCAGCCAAGATTCAACAGCAGCAGATACGCAGTATTTT

length: 13
D: -
size: -
J: TRBJ2-4
V: TRBV25-1
CDR3: CASSDRGRNIQYF
DNA: TGTGCCAGCAGTGACAGGGGGAGGAACATTCAGTACTTC

length: 16
D: -
size: few
J: TRBJ2-7
V: TRBV11-2
CDR3: CASSLERKGGSYEQYF
DNA: TGTGCCAGCAGCTTAGAAAGAAAGGGAGGCTCCTACGAGCAGTACTTC

length: 15
D: -
size: -
J: TRBJ2-3
V: TRBV5-4
CDR3: CASSFKGLSTDTQYF
DNA: TGTGCCAGCAGCTTCAAGGGGTTAAGCACAGATACGCAGTATTTT

length: 13
D: -
size: -
J: TRBJ2-3
V: TRBV9
CDR3: CASSGQYPDTQYF
DNA: TGTGCCAGCAGCGGACAGTACCCAGATACGCAGTATTTT

length: 15
D: -
size: -
J: TRBJ1-2
V: TRBV19
CDR3: CASSHPDSENYGYTF
DNA: TGTGCCAGTAGCCATCCCGATTCAGAAAACTATGGCTACACCTTC

length: 14
D: -
size: few
J: TRBJ1-1
V: TRBV10-3
CDR3: CAISQGLGDTEAFF
DNA: TGTGCCATCAGTCAGGGGCTTGGGGACACTGAAGCTTTCTTT